This record covers a single T cell receptor beta chain. Germline CDR1 is LGHNA and CDR2 is YSLEER. This CDR3 is built from 15 residues. The J segment lost 6 bases and the V segment lost 4 bases, leaving 9 bases of the junction unmatched. Profiling relied on immunoSEQ multiplex PCR, and the TCRdb table lists in-frame clones only, not all of them. The data show over 100,000 clones, roughly 89% seen once. Enrolment of Seattle patients took place during active infection, and they were followed longitudinally. This entry comes from a study of blood T cell repertoires in COVID-19. Study-level background: PBMCs, B-cell-depleted T cells, or T cells provided the cDNA or gDNA that made up the material.

The chain employs TRBV4-3 and TRBJ2-1, with 7 positions matching TRBD1. The sequencing sample was made of peripheral blood. The receptor comes from a man between 60 and 70 years old with COVID-19, enrolled during active disease. The CDR3 nucleotides are TGCGCCAGCAGCCTAAGGACAGGAGGAGGCAATGAGCAGTTCTTC. Encoded protein: CASSLRTGGGNEQFF.